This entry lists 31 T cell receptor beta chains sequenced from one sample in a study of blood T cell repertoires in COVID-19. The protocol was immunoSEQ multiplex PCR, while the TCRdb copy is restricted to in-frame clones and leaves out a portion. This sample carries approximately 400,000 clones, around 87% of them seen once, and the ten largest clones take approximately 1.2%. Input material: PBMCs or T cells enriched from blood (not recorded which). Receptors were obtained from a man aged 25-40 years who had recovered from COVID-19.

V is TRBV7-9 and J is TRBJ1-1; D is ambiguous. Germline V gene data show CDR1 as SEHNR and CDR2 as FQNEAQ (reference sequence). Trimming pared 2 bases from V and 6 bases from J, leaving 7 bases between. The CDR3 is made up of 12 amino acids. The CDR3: CASSLSSPEAFF. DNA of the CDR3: TGTGCCAGCAGCTTATCCTCCCCTGAAGCTTTCTTT.

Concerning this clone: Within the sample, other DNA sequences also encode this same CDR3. In DNA, the CDR3 is TGTGCCAGCAGCCCTGACTATGGCTACACCTTC. Amino acid sequence: CASSPDYGYTF. The J gene is TRBJ1-2, the V gene TRBV12-3 or TRBV12-4; D ambiguous. Deletions cut 6 bases from V and 3 bases from J, with 5 bases between. The length of the CDR3 is 11 residues.

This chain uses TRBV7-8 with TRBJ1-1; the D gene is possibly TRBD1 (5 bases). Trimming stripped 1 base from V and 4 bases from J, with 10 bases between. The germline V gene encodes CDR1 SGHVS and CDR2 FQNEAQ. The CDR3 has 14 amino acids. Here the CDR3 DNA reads TGTGCCAGCAGCTTAGGTGGCGGGGGCACTGAAGCTTTCTTT. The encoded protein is CASSLGGGGTEAFF.

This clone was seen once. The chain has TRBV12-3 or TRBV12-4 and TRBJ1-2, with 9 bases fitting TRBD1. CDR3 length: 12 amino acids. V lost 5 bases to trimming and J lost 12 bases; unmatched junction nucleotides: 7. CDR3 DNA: TGTGCCAGCAGTACCGGGACAGGGCTGAACACCTTC. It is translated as CASSTGTGLNTF.

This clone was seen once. The CDR3 region has the DNA TGTGCCAGCAGCCCCTATACCGGGACAGGGGGCCGCCAAGAGACCCAGTACTTC. Protein sequence: CASSPYTGTGGRQETQYF. V and J are TRBV7-9 and TRBJ2-5, with 12 bases aligning to TRBD1. The CDR3 contains 18 residues. Looked up from germline, CDR1 is SEHNR and CDR2 is FQNEAQ (reference sequence). Germline trimming cut 5 bases from V and 1 base from J; bases unmatched to any gene: 11. Full variable domain (outside the CDR3, taken from reference TRBV7-9 and TRBJ2-5): DTGVSQNPRHKITKRGQNVTFRCDPISEHNRLYWYRQTLGQGPEFLTYFQNEAQLEKSRLLSDRFSAERPKGSFSTLEIQRTEQGDSAMYLCASSPYTGTGGRQETQYFGPGTRLLVL.

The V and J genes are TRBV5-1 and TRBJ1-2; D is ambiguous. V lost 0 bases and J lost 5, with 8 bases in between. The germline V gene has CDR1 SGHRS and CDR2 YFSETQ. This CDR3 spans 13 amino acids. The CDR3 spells CASSLAEAYGYTF. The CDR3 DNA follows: TGCGCCAGCAGCTTGGCGGAGGCGTATGGCTACACCTTC.

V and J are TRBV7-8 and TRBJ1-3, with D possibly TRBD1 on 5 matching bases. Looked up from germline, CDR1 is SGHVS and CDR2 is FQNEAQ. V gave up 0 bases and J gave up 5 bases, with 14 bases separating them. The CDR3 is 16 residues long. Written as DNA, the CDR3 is TGTGCCAGCAGCTTAGCGCCTCTGACAGACCGAAACACCATATATTTT. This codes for CASSLAPLTDRNTIYF.

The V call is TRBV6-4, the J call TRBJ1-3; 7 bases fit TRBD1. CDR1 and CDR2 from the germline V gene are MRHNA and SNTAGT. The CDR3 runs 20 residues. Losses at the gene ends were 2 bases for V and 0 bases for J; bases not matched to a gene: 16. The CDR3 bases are TGTGCCAGCAGTGACACCCCAGGGGGGACCCCGTTTAACTCTGGAAACACCATATATTTT. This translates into CASSDTPGGTPFNSGNTIYF.

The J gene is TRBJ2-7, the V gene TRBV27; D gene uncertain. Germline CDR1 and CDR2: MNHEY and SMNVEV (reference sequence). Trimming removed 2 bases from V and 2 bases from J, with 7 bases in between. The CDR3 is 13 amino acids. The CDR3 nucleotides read TGTGCCAGCAGTTTAAGTCTAGCCTACGAGCAGTACTTC. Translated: CASSLSLAYEQYF.

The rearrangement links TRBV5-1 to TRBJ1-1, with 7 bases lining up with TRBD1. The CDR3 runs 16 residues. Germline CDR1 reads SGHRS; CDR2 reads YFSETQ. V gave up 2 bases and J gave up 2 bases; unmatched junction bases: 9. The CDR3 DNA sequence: TGCGCCAGCAGCTTTGTGACAGGGAGCGAAAACACTGAAGCTTTCTTT. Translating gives CASSFVTGSENTEAFF.

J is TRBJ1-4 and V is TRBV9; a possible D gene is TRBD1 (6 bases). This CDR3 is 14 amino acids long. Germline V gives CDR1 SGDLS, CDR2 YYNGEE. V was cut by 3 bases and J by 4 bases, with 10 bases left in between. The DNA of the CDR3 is TGTGCCAGCAGCGGACAGGTTCTTAATGAAAAACTGTTTTTT. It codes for CASSGQVLNEKLFF.

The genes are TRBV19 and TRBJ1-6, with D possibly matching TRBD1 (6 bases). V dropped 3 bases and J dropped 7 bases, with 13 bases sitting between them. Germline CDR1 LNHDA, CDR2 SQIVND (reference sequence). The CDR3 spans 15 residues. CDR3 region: CASSMENRDNSPLHF. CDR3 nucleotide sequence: TGTGCCAGTAGTATGGAGAACAGGGACAATTCACCCCTCCACTTT.

The CDR3 here is CASSRTSGGPTYNEQFF. The DNA for the CDR3 is TGTGCCAGCAGCCGCACTAGCGGGGGCCCAACCTACAATGAGCAGTTCTTC. The genes are TRBV3-1 (or the pseudogene TRBV3-2) and TRBJ2-1; 11 positions agree with TRBD2. Unmatched junction bases numbered 7, after V lost 4 bases and J lost 2 bases. This CDR3 spans 17 amino acids. CDR1 LGHDT and CDR2 YNNKEL come from the germline V gene (reference sequence).

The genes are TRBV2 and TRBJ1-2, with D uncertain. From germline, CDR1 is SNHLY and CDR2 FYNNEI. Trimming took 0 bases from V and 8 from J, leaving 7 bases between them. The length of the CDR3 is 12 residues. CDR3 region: CASSEALGGYTF. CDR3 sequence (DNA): TGTGCCAGCAGTGAAGCGCTGGGCGGCTACACCTTC.

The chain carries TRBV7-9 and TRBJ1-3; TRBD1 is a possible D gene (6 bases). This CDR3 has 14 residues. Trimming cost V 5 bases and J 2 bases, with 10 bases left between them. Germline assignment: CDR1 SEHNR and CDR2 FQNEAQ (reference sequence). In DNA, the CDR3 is TGTGCCAGCAGCCCCGACAGGACTGGAAACACCATATATTTT. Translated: CASSPDRTGNTIYF.

The CDR3 spells CASSDRGNTDTQYF. The DNA of the CDR3 is TGTGCCAGCAGCGACAGGGGGAACACAGATACGCAGTATTTT. The chain is built from TRBV6-5 and TRBJ2-3; 9 positions agree with TRBD1. Losses at the gene ends were 6 bases for V and 2 bases for J; bases not matched to a gene: 3. The CDR3 consists of 14 residues. Per the germline V gene, CDR1 is MNHEY and CDR2 is SVGAGI.

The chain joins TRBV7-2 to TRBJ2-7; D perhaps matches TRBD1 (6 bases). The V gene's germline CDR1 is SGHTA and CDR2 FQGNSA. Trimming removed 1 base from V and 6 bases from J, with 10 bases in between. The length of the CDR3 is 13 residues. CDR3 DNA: TGTGCCAGCAGCTTAGTTGGGGGCGGCGAGCAGTACTTC. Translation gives CASSLVGGGEQYF.

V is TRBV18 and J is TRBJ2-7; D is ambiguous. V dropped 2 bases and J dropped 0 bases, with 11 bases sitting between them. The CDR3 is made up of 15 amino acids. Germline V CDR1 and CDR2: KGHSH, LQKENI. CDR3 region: CASSPVELASYEQYF. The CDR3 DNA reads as TGTGCCAGCTCACCAGTCGAGTTAGCCTCCTACGAGCAGTACTTC.

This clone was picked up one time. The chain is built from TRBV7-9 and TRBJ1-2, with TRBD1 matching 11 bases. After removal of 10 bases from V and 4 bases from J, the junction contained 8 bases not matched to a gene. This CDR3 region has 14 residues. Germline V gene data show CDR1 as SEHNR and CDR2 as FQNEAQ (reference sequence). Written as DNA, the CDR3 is TGTGCCACCGCGGGACAGGGGGATATCTATGGCTACACCTTC. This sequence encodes CATAGQGDIYGYTF.

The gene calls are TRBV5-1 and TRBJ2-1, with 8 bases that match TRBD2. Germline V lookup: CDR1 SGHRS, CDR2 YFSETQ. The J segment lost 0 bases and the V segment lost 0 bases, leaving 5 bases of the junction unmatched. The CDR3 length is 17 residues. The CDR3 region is CASSLDLAGSSYNEQFF. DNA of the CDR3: TGCGCCAGCAGCTTGGATTTAGCGGGGAGCTCCTACAATGAGCAGTTCTTC.

The CDR3 bases are TGTGCCAGCAGTTACTCGAGGGGGCCCTACGGCTACACCTTC. Its translation is CASSYSRGPYGYTF. V usage is TRBV6-5 and J usage is TRBJ1-2, with 7 bases fitting TRBD1. Germline V gives CDR1 MNHEY, CDR2 SVGAGI. The CDR3 is made up of 14 amino acids. V trimming: 0 bases; J trimming: 8 bases; junction bases outside the gene matches: 6.

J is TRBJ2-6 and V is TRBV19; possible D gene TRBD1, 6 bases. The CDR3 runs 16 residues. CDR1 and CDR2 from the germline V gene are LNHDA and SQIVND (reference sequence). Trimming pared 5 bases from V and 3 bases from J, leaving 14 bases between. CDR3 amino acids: CASSSSGAVGANVLTF. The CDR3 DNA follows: TGTGCCAGTAGTTCCTCAGGGGCGGTTGGGGCCAACGTCCTGACTTTC.

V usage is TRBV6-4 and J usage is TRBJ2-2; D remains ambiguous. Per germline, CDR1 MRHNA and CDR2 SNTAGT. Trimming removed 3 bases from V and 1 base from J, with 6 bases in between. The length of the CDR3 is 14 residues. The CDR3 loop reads CASSEQRNTGELFF. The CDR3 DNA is TGTGCCAGCAGTGAACAAAGGAACACCGGGGAGCTGTTTTTT.

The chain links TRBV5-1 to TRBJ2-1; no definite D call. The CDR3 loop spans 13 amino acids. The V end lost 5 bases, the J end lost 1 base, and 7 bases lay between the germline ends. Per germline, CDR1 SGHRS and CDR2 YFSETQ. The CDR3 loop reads CASRDKSYNEQFF. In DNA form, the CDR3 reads TGCGCCAGCAGAGACAAGTCCTACAATGAGCAGTTCTTC.

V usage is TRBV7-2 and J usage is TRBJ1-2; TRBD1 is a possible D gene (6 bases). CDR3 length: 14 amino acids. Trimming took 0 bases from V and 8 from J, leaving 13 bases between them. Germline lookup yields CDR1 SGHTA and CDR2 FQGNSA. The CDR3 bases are TGTGCCAGCAGCTTAGCTGGACAGTCTCGGGGCTACACCTTC. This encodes CASSLAGQSRGYTF.

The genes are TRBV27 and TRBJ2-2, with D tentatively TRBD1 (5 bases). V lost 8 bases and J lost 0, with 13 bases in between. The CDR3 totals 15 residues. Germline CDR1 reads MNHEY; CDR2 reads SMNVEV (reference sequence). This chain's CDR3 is CASALDSSNTGELFF. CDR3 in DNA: TGTGCCAGCGCGTTAGACAGTTCGAACACCGGGGAGCTGTTTTTT.

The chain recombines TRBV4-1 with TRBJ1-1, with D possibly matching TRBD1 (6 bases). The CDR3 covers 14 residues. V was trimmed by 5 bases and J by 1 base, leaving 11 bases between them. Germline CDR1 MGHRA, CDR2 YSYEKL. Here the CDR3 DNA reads TGCGCCAGCAGCAAACAGGGTCCGAACACTGAAGCTTTCTTT. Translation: CASSKQGPNTEAFF.

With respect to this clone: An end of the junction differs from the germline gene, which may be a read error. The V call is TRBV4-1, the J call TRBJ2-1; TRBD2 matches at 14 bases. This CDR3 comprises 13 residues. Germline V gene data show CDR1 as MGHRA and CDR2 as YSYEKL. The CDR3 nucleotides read TGCGCCAGCAGCCAAGAGACTAGCGGGGGGGTGGTCTTC. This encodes CASSQETSGGVVF.

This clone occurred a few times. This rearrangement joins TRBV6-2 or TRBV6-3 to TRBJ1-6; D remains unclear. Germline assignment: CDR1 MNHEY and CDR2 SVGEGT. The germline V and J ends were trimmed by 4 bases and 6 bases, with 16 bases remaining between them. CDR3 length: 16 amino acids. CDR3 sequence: CASSLRGRPGNSPLHF. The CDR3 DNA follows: TGTGCCAGCAGTTTGCGGGGAAGGCCTGGTAATTCACCCCTCCACTTT.

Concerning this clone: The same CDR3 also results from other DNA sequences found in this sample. CDR3 coding DNA: TGTGCCTGGAGTGTCCGGGGGACTGGAGGCTACACCTTC. The encoded protein is CAWSVRGTGGYTF. This rearrangement joins TRBV30 to TRBJ1-2; tentative D call: TRBD1 (5 bases). The CDR3 extends over 13 amino acids. Germline V gene sequence: CDR1 GTSNPN, CDR2 SVGIG (reference sequence). The V end was cut by 0 bases, the J end by 8 bases, with 13 bases between.

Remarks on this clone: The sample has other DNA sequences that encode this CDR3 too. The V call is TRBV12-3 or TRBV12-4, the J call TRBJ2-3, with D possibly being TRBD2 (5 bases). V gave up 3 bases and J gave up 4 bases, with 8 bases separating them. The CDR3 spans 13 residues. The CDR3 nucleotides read TGTGCCAGCAGTTTTGGAGGAGCAGATACGCAGTATTTT. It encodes CASSFGGADTQYF.